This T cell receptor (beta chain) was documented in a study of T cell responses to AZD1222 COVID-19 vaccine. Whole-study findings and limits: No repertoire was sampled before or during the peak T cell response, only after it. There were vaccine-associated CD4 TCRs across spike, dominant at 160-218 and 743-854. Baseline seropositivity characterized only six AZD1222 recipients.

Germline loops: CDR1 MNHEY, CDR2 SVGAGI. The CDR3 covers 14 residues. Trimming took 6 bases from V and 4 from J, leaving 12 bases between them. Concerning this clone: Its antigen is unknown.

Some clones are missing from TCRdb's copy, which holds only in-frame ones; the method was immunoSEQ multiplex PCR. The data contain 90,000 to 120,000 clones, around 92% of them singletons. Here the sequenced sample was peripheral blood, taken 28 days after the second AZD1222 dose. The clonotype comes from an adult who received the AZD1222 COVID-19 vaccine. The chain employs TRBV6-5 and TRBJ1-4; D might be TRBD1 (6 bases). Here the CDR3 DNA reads TGTGCCAGCAGGGGGACAAATAGTAATGAAAAACTGTTTTTT. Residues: CASRGTNSNEKLFF.